One sample yielded the 14 T cell receptor beta chains listed below, sequenced in a study of read filtering for tumor transcriptome and immune sequencing. Molecular barcoded adaptors covering alpha/delta and beta/gamma chains were used on approximately 400 ng RNA. TCRdb fed the reads into MiXCR, producing one record per CDR3 protein. The table includes over 45,000 distinct CDR3 sequences, 20% detected once. Sequencing input: a population of CD138-negative cells sorted from bone marrow. These receptors were taken from a donor aged 40 or over with multiple myeloma.

This clonotype was counted at least ten times. The chain joins TRBV7-2 to TRBJ2-1, with 10 positions matching TRBD2. The CDR3 has 16 amino acids. V lost 4 bases, J lost 3 bases, and 6 bases stayed unmatched. CDR1 SGHTA and CDR2 FQGNSA come from the germline V gene. The CDR3 nucleotides are TGTGCCAGCAGCTACATAGCGGGAGGTCTCTACAATGAGCAGTTCTTC. This encodes CASSYIAGGLYNEQFF.

This clonotype was counted many times. The chain joins TRBV29-1 to TRBJ2-1; 7 nucleotides match TRBD1. Germline V gene lookup returns CDR1 SQVTM and CDR2 ANQGSEA. This CDR3 has 15 residues. J was trimmed by 5 bases and V by 5 bases; bases with no gene match: 12. The CDR3 region is CSVPRQGSDNNEQFF. The CDR3 nucleotides read TGCAGCGTTCCGAGACAGGGTTCGGACAACAATGAGCAGTTCTTC.

This clonotype came up many times. V and J are TRBV12-3 or TRBV12-4 and TRBJ1-1; the D gene is possibly TRBD1 (5 bases). V lost 1 base, J lost 5 bases, and 11 bases lay in between. CDR3 length: 14 amino acids. Here the CDR3 DNA reads TGTGCCAGCAGTTTAGGGGGGTCACAAACTGAAGCTTTCTTT. Translation: CASSLGGSQTEAFF.

This clonotype has just a few counts. Possible read error: a much larger clone is one base away. This likely comes from a read error, as the CDR3 has no conserved phenylalanine or tryptophan at its end. The V gene is TRBV10-3, the J gene TRBJ2-1; 8 nucleotides align to TRBD1. The CDR3 runs to 14 residues. The germline CDR1 and CDR2 sequences are ENHRY and SYGVKD. The J segment lost 8 bases and the V segment lost 10 bases, leaving 13 bases of the junction unmatched. CDR3 sequence: CATKPTGVEYEQFL. CDR3 nucleotide sequence: TGTGCCACCAAACCGACAGGGGTGGAGTATGAGCAGTTCCTC.

This clonotype appeared many times. J is TRBJ1-1 and V is TRBV27, with D possibly being TRBD1 (6 bases). Germline V lookup: CDR1 MNHEY, CDR2 SMNVEV (reference sequence). This CDR3 region has 16 residues. V was clipped by 6 bases and J by 4 bases, with 21 bases between them. CDR3 sequence: CASSPSTQGLGTEAFF. DNA of the CDR3: TGTGCCAGCAGCCCGAGTACACAGGGCTTAGGCACTGAAGCTTTCTTT.

The genes are TRBV20-1 and TRBJ2-7; the D gene could be TRBD1 or TRBD2 (6 bases each). Germline V CDR1 and CDR2: DFQATT, SNEGSKA (reference sequence). This CDR3 contains 16 residues. V was shortened by 3 bases and J by 6 bases, with 24 bases between the two germline ends. CDR3 nucleotide sequence: TGCAGTGCTAGGGCTTTTGGGGGGCGCGGTACCGGCGAGCAGTACTTC. Its protein product is CSARAFGGRGTGEQYF.

This clonotype occurred many times. The CDR3 DNA sequence: TGTGCCAGCAGTTTAGGCCCCAGGGGGCGAGAGACCCAGTACTTC. It translates to CASSLGPRGRETQYF. The J gene is TRBJ2-5, the V gene TRBV12-3 or TRBV12-4; 8 nucleotides agree with TRBD1. J gave up 4 bases and V 1 base, and 5 bases lay outside the gene matches. The CDR3 loop spans 15 amino acids.

In regard to this clonotype: Just one base apart from a much larger clone, this may be a read error. V usage is TRBV12-3 or TRBV12-4 and J usage is TRBJ1-5; 9 bases are a match to TRBD1. Trimming at V came to 6 bases and at J to 3 bases, leaving 12 bases not matched to a gene. The CDR3 totals 17 residues. The CDR3 region is CASSPRTGVYINQPQHF. The CDR3 DNA sequence: TGTGCCAGCAGCCCTCGGACAGGGGTGTATATCAATCAGCCCCAGCATTTT.

This clonotype was detected ten times or more. The genes are TRBV20-1 and TRBJ2-2; 9 bases are shared with TRBD2. Per the germline V gene, CDR1 is DFQATT and CDR2 is SNEGSKA (reference sequence). J was trimmed by 4 bases and V by 3 bases; bases with no gene match: 12. CDR3 length: 17 amino acids. CDR3 DNA: TGCAGTGCTAGTTTAGCGGGGGCCCACTCTTCCACCGGGGAGCTGTTTTTT. Translating it yields CSASLAGAHSSTGELFF.

As regards this clonotype: A far larger clone is one base from this, pointing to a likely read error. The chain couples TRBV10-3 to TRBJ2-1; D unresolved. The V end was cut by 10 bases, the J end by 0 bases, with 16 bases between. Germline values: CDR1 ENHRY, CDR2 SYGVKD. The CDR3 covers 15 residues. The DNA for the CDR3 is TGTGCCAGCACTAAAGGCTCAAGCTCCTACAATGAGCAGTTCTTC. It yields the protein CASTKGSSSYNEQFF.

This clonotype occurred many times. The chain joins TRBV3-1 to TRBJ2-1; either TRBD1 or TRBD2 may supply D (7 bases each). Trimming pared 5 bases from V and 6 bases from J, leaving 17 bases between. CDR3 length equals 15 residues. CDR1 and CDR2 from the germline V gene are LGHDT and YNNKEL (reference sequence). The CDR3 loop reads CASSARGGRGNEQFF. CDR3 in DNA: TGTGCCAGCAGCGCCAGGGGGGGCCGCGGCAATGAGCAGTTCTTC.

For this clonotype: The conserved closing phenylalanine or tryptophan is absent in this CDR3, likely reflecting a read error. This chain links TRBV29-1 with TRBJ2-7, with no clear D. In germline, CDR1 is SQVTM, CDR2 ANQGSEA. Between the trimmed V and J ends, which lost 2 bases and 1 base, there was a span of 15 bases. The length of the CDR3 is 15 residues. CDR3 DNA: TGCAGCGTTGAATTGGCCCACGGCGGATCCTACGAGCAGTACTCC. Translating gives CSVELAHGGSYEQYS.

This clonotype was observed many times. The rearrangement joins TRBV7-2 to TRBJ2-3; D is ambiguous. V lost 3 bases to trimming and J lost 4 bases, with 5 bases between them. The CDR3 spans 12 residues. Germline V gives CDR1 SGHTA, CDR2 FQGNSA. This CDR3 reads CASSFRSDTQYF. CDR3 DNA: TGTGCCAGCAGCTTTCGTTCAGATACGCAGTATTTT.

This clonotype was observed many times. This chain connects TRBV11-2 to TRBJ2-2; no clear D gene. Germline assignment: CDR1 SGHAT and CDR2 FQNNGV. V was cut by 3 bases and J by 7 bases, with 6 bases left in between. The CDR3 covers 12 residues. CDR3 protein: CASSFGSGELFF. In nucleotides, the CDR3 is TGTGCCAGCAGCTTCGGCAGCGGGGAGCTGTTTTTT.